Sequencing of this T cell receptor beta chain was carried out in a study of blood T cell repertoires in COVID-19. Overall study context: Material from acute and convalescent COVID-19 was sourced from the United States, Italy and Spain. The analysed material was cDNA or gDNA that came from T cells, B-cell-depleted T cells, or PBMCs.

Original data processing: From reference gene primer amplification, estimates of nucleated cell counts were derived. The data were produced by immunoSEQ multiplex PCR, yet TCRdb's version contains in-frame clones alone and is incomplete. D and trimming come from the DNA, and the V and J calls and clone size come from that table. The table records 200,000 to 300,000 clones, approximately 87% of them present only once. Sequenced: peripheral blood. This TCR derives from a human donor in a cohort sampled during active COVID-19.

CDR3 nucleotide sequence: TGTGCCATCAGCGGCGCCGTGTCGGGGGACACCGGGGAGCTGTTTTTT. It codes for CAISGAVSGDTGELFF. The V call is TRBV10-3, the J call TRBJ2-2, with D perhaps TRBD2 (6 bases). The ends were cut back, 6 bases at V and 3 bases at J, with 17 bases in the middle. Per germline, CDR1 ENHRY and CDR2 SYGVKD. The CDR3 loop spans 16 amino acids.